This T cell receptor (beta chain) was found in a study of cytomegalovirus exposure and HLA in healthy donors. On this clone itself: What it binds is not known.

Findings and caveats of the study: The availability of immune exposure information extended only to CMV serostatus. The productive fraction for most TCR beta V segments was about 87% or about 30% in an earlier analysis. Associated with cytomegalovirus, according to the listing, were 150 to 200 TCR beta chains. Among donors in an Asian-associated ancestry cluster, a later analysis reportedly found fewer N-insertions than the approximately 700-donor mean.

Primers: 60 Vbeta forward and 13 Jbeta reverse. The protocol was immunoSEQ multiplex PCR, while the TCRdb copy is restricted to in-frame clones and leaves out a portion. The sample's table shows about 33,000 clones. V lost 0 bases and J lost 5, with 16 bases in between. Germline V lookup: CDR1 LGHNA, CDR2 YNFKEQ. This CDR3 is built from 16 residues. The V and J genes are TRBV4-2 and TRBJ1-1; unclear D gene. The source of this sequence is a man aged 35-49 years in good health and CMV-seronegative. Material for sequencing was PBMCs. Here the CDR3 reads CASSQEAALGWTEAFF. The CDR3 DNA reads TGTGCCAGCAGCCAAGAGGCAGCCCTCGGGTGGACTGAAGCTTTCTTT.